The 2 T cell receptor beta chains below come from one sample, sequenced in a study of cytomegalovirus exposure and HLA in healthy donors. PCR was performed using 60 Vbeta and 13 Jbeta primers. The table came from immunoSEQ multiplex PCR; TCRdb's copy has only in-frame clones and leaves some out. The sample shows about 170,000 clones, approximately 86% of them seen only once. Sequencing input: PBMCs. Receptors originate from a male donor in good health and CMV-seronegative.

The chain links TRBV2 to TRBJ2-5; TRBD2 matches at 9 bases. Trimming took 6 bases from V and 5 from J; bases not matched to a gene: 22. Germline values: CDR1 SNHLY, CDR2 FYNNEI. The CDR3 contains 19 residues. The CDR3 DNA sequence: TGTGCCAGCAGACCCCCCGACTTCGGAGCGGGAGGACCCGGGGAGACCCAGTACTTC. Its protein is CASRPPDFGAGGPGETQYF.

This clone was seen only once. CDR3 protein: CASSQVPSGVSYEQYF. CDR3 nucleotides: TGCGCCAGCAGCCAAGTCCCTAGCGGGGTCTCCTACGAGCAGTACTTC. The J gene is TRBJ2-7, the V gene TRBV4-1; 9 bases agree with TRBD2. The junction had 4 bases not matched to a gene; V was cut back by 1 base and J by 0 bases. The CDR3 totals 16 residues. The V gene's germline CDR1 is MGHRA and CDR2 YSYEKL.